This TCR beta chain stems from a study of blood T cell repertoires in COVID-19 (TCRdb year 2020). Regarding the study in general: Collaborator samples came from the United States, Italy and Spain and covered acute and convalescent phases of COVID-19. The material from the prospective study consisted of cDNA or gDNA derived from T cells, B-cell-depleted T cells, or PBMCs. Where available, HLA class I and class II types were obtained from metadata supplied by the sample provider rather than from assay-based typing. Nearly every sample came with metadata listing a de-identified subject ID, COVID-19 status, age in years and sex. Samples were obtained from the ongoing ImmuneRACE study (first 160 participants) and from 1,254 subjects provided by 6 global collaborators. A freely available public database, intended as a resource for researchers studying the immune response to SARS-CoV-2, is where the repertoires were released. Subjects who had been exposed to COVID-19, were actively infected with it, or had recovered from it provided the deeply sampled blood TCRbeta repertoires that made up the dataset.

The immunoSEQ Assay, a bias-controlled multiplex PCR, was used to amplify TCRbeta CDR3 regions from genomic DNA. Per the source publication's procedure: The number of nucleated cells in each sample was estimated by amplification of reference gene primers within the assay. Sequence reads were collapsed and filtered to measure the absolute abundance of every unique TCRbeta CDR3 rearrangement. For each sample, productive Simpson clonality was calculated by taking the square root of Simpson's diversity index across productive rearrangements. This immuneACCESS table, as held by TCRdb, lists in-frame sequences with V and J called but not all clones. Of the missing ones, under half trace to an unresolved V gene in checked studies; the others have no known cause. V, J and clone size are those of that table, while D and trimming were read from the DNA. Counted in this sample were about 210,000 clones; 83% of them appeared once. The ten largest clones take up roughly 2.6% of the sample.

This clone was counted a few times. Its antigen target is currently unknown. Base qualities are not provided; no much larger clone lies one nucleotide away. The collaborating institutions used their own protocols to collect whole blood in K2EDTA tubes. For TCRbeta analysis, collaborators shipped samples as frozen whole blood, isolated PBMCs, or DNA extracted from either of those sample types. Inclusive of the bounding cysteine and phenylalanine, the CDR3 is 14 residues long. The sequence is cut down to CDR3 DNA, 42 bases in frame from base 1. CDR1 and CDR2, looked up from the germline V gene, are SGHVS and FQNEAQ. V has 7 bases trimmed and J has 6 bases trimmed; junction bases matching no gene number 11. General findings and caveats noted by the study authors: How much clinical and demographic metadata was included differed by source and by participant, and the metadata was provided uncurated.

The clonotype originates from a woman aged 40 to 50 with active or convalescent COVID-19. The sample comprised peripheral blood. This receptor chain uses TRBV7-8 and TRBJ2-7; the central 8 bases match TRBD2. Read as DNA, the sequence is TGTGCCAGCAAACGCCGGGAGGGCCTTGGCGAGCAGTACTTC. It specifies CASKRREGLGEQYF.